This T cell receptor beta chain was profiled in a study of T-cell reconstitution after alpha-beta-depleted transplantation in children. This clonotype appeared a single time. For TCRbeta, the library was prepared with unique molecular identifiers. TCRdb reprocessed the PCR reads via MiXCR and lists one record per CDR3 protein. Of roughly 790,000 distinct CDR3 sequences in the sample, under 20% were seen once. The V end lost 5 bases, the J end lost 5 bases, and 13 bases lay between the germline ends. Germline loops: CDR1 SQVTM, CDR2 ANQGSEA. The CDR3 sequence is 12 residues long. The chain carries TRBV29-1 and TRBJ2-7; weak D call: TRBD2 (5 bases). The specimen comprised PBMCs, mostly from graft donor cells, sampled 360 days after TCRalphabeta/CD19-depleted stem cell transplant. This TCR was sampled from a male patient younger than 18 who had a stem cell transplant for acute lymphoblastic leukemia, so the T cells may come from the graft donor. The CDR3 DNA is TGCAGCGTTAAACCCCTGGGAGACGAGCAGTACTTC. Translation gives CSVKPLGDEQYF.